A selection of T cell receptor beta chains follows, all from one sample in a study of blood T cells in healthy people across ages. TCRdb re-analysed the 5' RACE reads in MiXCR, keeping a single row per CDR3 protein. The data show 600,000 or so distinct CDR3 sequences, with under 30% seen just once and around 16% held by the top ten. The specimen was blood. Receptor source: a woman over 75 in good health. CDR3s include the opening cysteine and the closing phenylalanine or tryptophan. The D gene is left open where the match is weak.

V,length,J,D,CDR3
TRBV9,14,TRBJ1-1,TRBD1,CASSVVQGEAEAFF
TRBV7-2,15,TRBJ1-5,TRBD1,CASSRGTGANQPQHF
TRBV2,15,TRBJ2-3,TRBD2,CASSRLAGGADTQYF
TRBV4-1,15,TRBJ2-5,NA,CASTLGGQSSGAQYF
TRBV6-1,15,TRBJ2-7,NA,CASSEAPGATYEQYF
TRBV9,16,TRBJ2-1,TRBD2,CASSVGGGGDYNEQFF
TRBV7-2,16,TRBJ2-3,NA,CASSLLGGTSTDTQYF
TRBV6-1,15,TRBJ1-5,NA,CASSPEGTPHQPQHF
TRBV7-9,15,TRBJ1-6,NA,CASRPGTFEDSPLHF
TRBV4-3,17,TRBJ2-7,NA,CASSQDHLGPISYEQYF
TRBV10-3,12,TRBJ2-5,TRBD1,CATARTGETQYF
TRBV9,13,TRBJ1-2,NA,CASSVGEGLEDTF
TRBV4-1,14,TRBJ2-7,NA,CASSQDSRAYEQYF
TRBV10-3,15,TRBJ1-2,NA,CAIRDLEASNYGYTF
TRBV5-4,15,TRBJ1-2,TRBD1,CASSLPQGGNYGYTF
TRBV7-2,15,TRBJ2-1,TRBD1,CASRYTGGARNEQFF
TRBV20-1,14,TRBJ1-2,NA,CSAGGLQGNYGYTF
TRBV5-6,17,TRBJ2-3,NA,CASSPLMTATSTDTQYF
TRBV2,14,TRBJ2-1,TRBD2,CASSVASGYNEQFF
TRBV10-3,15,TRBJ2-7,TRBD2,CAISLGLGMSYEQYF
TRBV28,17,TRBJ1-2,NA,CASSLGVWGEFNYGYTF
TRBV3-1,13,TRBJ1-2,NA,CASSQDMSYGYTF
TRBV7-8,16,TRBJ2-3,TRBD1,CASSYTSTGGTDTQYF
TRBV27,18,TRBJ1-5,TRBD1,CASSLGPFGTGGNQPQHF
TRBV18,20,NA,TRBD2,CASSPPFRGTTSGIYNEQYF
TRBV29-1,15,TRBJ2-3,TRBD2,CSVPLAGTSTDTQYF
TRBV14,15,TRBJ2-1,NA,CASSQVGRGINEQFF
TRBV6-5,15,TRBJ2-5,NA,CASSYTGNPQETQYF
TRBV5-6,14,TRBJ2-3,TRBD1,CASSPEQGQDTQYF
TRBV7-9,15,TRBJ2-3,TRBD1,CASSWQTGGTDTQYF
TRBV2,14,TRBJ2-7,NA,CASRKAGRFYEQYF
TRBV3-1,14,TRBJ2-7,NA,CASSMYPPTYEQYF
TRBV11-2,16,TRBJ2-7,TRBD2,CASSPGRSGGKYEQYF
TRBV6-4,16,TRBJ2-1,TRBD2,CASSDGLASSYNEQFF
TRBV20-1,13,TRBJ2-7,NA,CSARADYPYEQYF
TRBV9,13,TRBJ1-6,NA,CASSVVMDSPLHF
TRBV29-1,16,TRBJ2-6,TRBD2,CSVDSSGASGANVLTF
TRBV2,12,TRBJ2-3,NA,CASSALVNTQYF
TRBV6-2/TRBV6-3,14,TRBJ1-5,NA,CASSQLTGDQPQHF
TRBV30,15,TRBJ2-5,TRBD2,CAWSRLAGLKETQYF